This TCR beta chain originates from a study of cytomegalovirus exposure and HLA in healthy donors. Study-level points and caveats: In an earlier analysis, most TCR beta V segments were productive about 87% or about 30% of the time. It has been reported that TCR beta sequences accurately predicted the HLA-A and HLA-B alleles of most subjects.

The CDR3 spans 16 residues. V lost 3 bases, J lost 5 bases, and 18 bases lay in between. Germline-derived CDR1 and CDR2 are SGHAT and FQNNGV. This clone has just one count. Its antigen is not known. The PCR used 60 Vbeta and 13 Jbeta primers. The method was immunoSEQ multiplex PCR; TCRdb's version includes in-frame clones alone and lacks a portion of them. The table records 60,000 to 95,000 clones, about 81% of them present only once. Sequences were obtained from PBMCs. The clonotype comes from a woman aged 40 to 50 in good health and CMV-seropositive. The J gene is TRBJ2-3, the V gene TRBV11-2; tentative D call: TRBD2 (5 bases). The CDR3 DNA reads as TGTGCCAGCAGCTTTTTGGAGCAGCAGAGCGGAGATACGCAGTATTTT. Its translation: CASSFLEQQSGDTQYF.